A single sample gave rise to the 20 T cell receptor beta chains below, sequenced in a study of T cell responses to AZD1222 COVID-19 vaccine. TCRdb's copy holds only in-frame clones and misses some; the assay was immunoSEQ multiplex PCR. The data contain around 150,000 clones, more than 80% of them seen just once; the ten biggest clones take up less than 3.5%. The sample consisted of peripheral blood, taken 28 days after the second AZD1222 dose. These receptor sequences come from an adult who received the AZD1222 COVID-19 vaccine.

This rearrangement joins TRBV30 to TRBJ2-7, with D unresolved. Trimming cost V 1 base and J 2 bases, with 12 bases left between them. Germline CDR1 reads GTSNPN; CDR2 reads SVGIG (reference sequence). The CDR3 has 14 residues. CDR3 sequence reads: CAWSGGGTTYEQYF. The CDR3 DNA reads TGTGCCTGGAGTGGGGGTGGCACCACCTACGAGCAGTACTTC.

This chain joins TRBV2 and TRBJ2-7; D gene unclear. The CDR3 is made up of 14 amino acids. CDR1 is SNHLY and CDR2 is FYNNEI in the germline V gene. The V end lost 6 bases, the J end lost 2 bases, and 14 bases lay between the germline ends. CDR3 region: CASRKSYTTYEQYF. CDR3 coding DNA: TGTGCCAGCAGGAAAAGCTACACGACCTACGAGCAGTACTTC.

The V and J genes are TRBV5-4 and TRBJ1-1; tentatively, D is TRBD1 (5 bases). The V and J ends lost 0 bases and 0 bases respectively, with 6 bases between them. Germline V gene data show CDR1 as SGHNT and CDR2 as YYREEE (reference sequence). CDR3 length: 14 amino acids. The CDR3 bases are TGTGCCAGCAGCTTGGACAGGCTGAACACTGAAGCTTTCTTT. This codes for CASSLDRLNTEAFF.

The table lists this clone with a few counts. The rearrangement links TRBV9 to TRBJ2-7, with D possibly TRBD1 on 5 matching bases. Germline-derived CDR1 and CDR2 are SGDLS and YYNGEE. V was clipped by 0 bases and J by 2 bases, with 9 bases between them. The CDR3 runs 14 residues. The CDR3 DNA is TGTGCCAGCAGCGTAGACCCAGGGACCTACGAGCAGTACTTC. Protein product: CASSVDPGTYEQYF. Together with reference TRBV9 and TRBJ2-7, the CDR3 gives the full variable domain: DSGVTQTPKHLITATGQRVTLRCSPRSGDLSVYWYQQSLDQGLQFLIQYYNGEERAKGNILERFSAQQFPDLHSELNLSSLELGDSALYFCASSVDPGTYEQYFGPGTRLTVT.

CDR3 coding DNA: TGCGCCAGCAGCAAAGAGGTCCGGGACTATGGCTACACCTTC. Residues: CASSKEVRDYGYTF. The chain has TRBV5-1 and TRBJ1-2; D unresolved. Trimming stripped 4 bases from V and 3 bases from J, with 13 bases between. CDR3 length equals 14 residues. Germline V lookup: CDR1 SGHRS, CDR2 YFSETQ.

This chain connects TRBV7-9 to TRBJ1-2; unclear D gene. Trimming stripped 1 base from V and 9 bases from J, with 21 bases between. Germline CDR1 and CDR2: SEHNR and FQNEAQ (reference sequence). The CDR3 has 16 amino acids. CDR3 protein: CASSLDGGYLVVSYTF. The DNA of the CDR3 is TGTGCCAGCAGCTTAGACGGCGGCTATCTGGTCGTGAGCTACACCTTC.

The rearrangement links TRBV2 to TRBJ2-5; 10 bases match TRBD2. The CDR3 length is 15 residues. V lost 3 bases to trimming and J lost 5 bases; unmatched junction nucleotides: 6. CDR1 and CDR2 from the germline V gene are SNHLY and FYNNEI. CDR3 in amino acids: CASSDALAGVETQYF. DNA of the CDR3: TGTGCCAGCAGTGATGCGCTAGCGGGAGTGGAGACCCAGTACTTC.

The V gene is TRBV6-6, the J gene TRBJ2-7, with TRBD2 matching 8 bases. The V segment lost 6 bases and the J segment 5 bases; nucleotides outside the gene matches: 9. The germline gives CDR1 MNHNY, CDR2 SVGAGI (reference sequence). The CDR3 sequence is 14 residues long. The CDR3 bases are TGTGCCAGCAGAACGGGACGCGGGGGGAACGAGCAGTACTTC. It codes for CASRTGRGGNEQYF.

The rearrangement uses TRBV6-5 and TRBJ2-1; 7 bases fit TRBD2. The CDR3 is 15 amino acids. Unmatched junction bases numbered 11, after V lost 11 bases and J lost 1 base. The germline gives CDR1 MNHEY, CDR2 SVGAGI. CDR3: CAWGGVGGSYNEQFF. In DNA form, the CDR3 reads TGTGCCTGGGGGGGGGTGGGTGGGTCCTACAATGAGCAGTTCTTC.

This clone was found once. This chain links TRBV12-3 or TRBV12-4 with TRBJ1-5; D is unclear. Between the trimmed V and J ends, which lost 8 bases and 6 bases, there was a span of 14 bases. This CDR3 contains 13 residues. The CDR3 sequence is CASQPRPGQPQHF. The DNA for the CDR3 is TGTGCCAGCCAACCCAGGCCCGGTCAGCCCCAGCATTTT.

For the CDR3, the DNA is TGCAGTGCTAGTGAGGGATCCTACGAGCAGTACTTC. Residues: CSASEGSYEQYF. The J gene is TRBJ2-7, the V gene TRBV20-1, with D possibly matching TRBD2 (5 bases). The CDR3 loop spans 12 amino acids. The germline V gene has CDR1 DFQATT and CDR2 SNEGSKA (reference sequence). Trimming removed 3 bases at V and 1 base at J, with 7 bases between.

The chain couples TRBV28 to TRBJ2-7; 7 nucleotides match TRBD1. The V segment lost 8 bases and the J segment 0 bases; nucleotides outside the gene matches: 4. The germline gives CDR1 MDHEN, CDR2 SYDVKM. The CDR3 has 13 residues. Written as DNA, the CDR3 is TGTGCCAGCCAGGGGGACGTCTCCTACGAGCAGTACTTC. Its translation: CASQGDVSYEQYF.

The CDR3 nucleotides read TGCGCCAGCAGCCTCGGGGCGTACAATGAGCAGTTCTTC. Protein: CASSLGAYNEQFF. The chain links TRBV4-1 to TRBJ2-1, with D possibly being TRBD1 or TRBD2 (5 bases each). Per the germline V gene, CDR1 is MGHRA and CDR2 is YSYEKL. The CDR3 contains 13 residues. Trimming shortened V by 4 bases and J by 4 bases, and 8 bases separated the two germline ends.

The genes are TRBV2 and TRBJ2-7; 9 bases match TRBD1. The germline gives CDR1 SNHLY, CDR2 FYNNEI. The trim removed 2 bases at V and 4 bases at J, leaving 3 bases unmatched. The CDR3 loop spans 14 amino acids. CDR3 nucleotide sequence: TGTGCCAGCAGTGAACCCGGACAGGGGTACGAGCAGTACTTC. Translation gives CASSEPGQGYEQYF.

The J gene is TRBJ1-1, the V gene TRBV19; D gene uncertain. Germline V CDR1 and CDR2: LNHDA, SQIVND (reference sequence). Trimming pared 5 bases from V and 1 base from J, leaving 11 bases between. The CDR3 is made up of 14 amino acids. CDR3 residues: CASSFGPENTEAFF. DNA for the CDR3: TGTGCCAGTAGTTTCGGCCCAGAGAACACTGAAGCTTTCTTT.

V gene TRBV27 combines with J gene TRBJ2-7; D gene uncertain. Germline CDR1 and CDR2: MNHEY and SMNVEV (reference sequence). The CDR3 spans 11 residues. V lost 5 bases and J lost 2, with 4 bases in between. This CDR3 reads CASSPAYEQYF. CDR3 in DNA: TGTGCCAGCAGTCCGGCCTACGAGCAGTACTTC.

The chain combines TRBV2 with TRBJ2-1; 10 bases match TRBD2. The J segment lost 4 bases and the V segment lost 7 bases, leaving 13 bases of the junction unmatched. The CDR3 contains 17 residues. Germline loops: CDR1 SNHLY, CDR2 FYNNEI. Here the CDR3 DNA reads TGTGCCAGCACCGGGGGCCTAGCGGGAGAAAAATACAATGAGCAGTTCTTC. Encoded protein: CASTGGLAGEKYNEQFF.

The chain joins TRBV15 to TRBJ1-3; 7 bases line up with TRBD1. The CDR3 loop spans 16 amino acids. Looked up from germline, CDR1 is LNHNV and CDR2 is YYDKDF (reference sequence). J gave up 0 bases and V 5 bases, and 7 bases lay outside the gene matches. CDR3 nucleotide sequence: TGTGCCACCAGCCGCAGACAGGGCGTCTCTGGAAACACCATATATTTT. Protein: CATSRRQGVSGNTIYF.

The V call is TRBV27, the J call TRBJ1-6, with D unresolved. Per the germline V gene, CDR1 is MNHEY and CDR2 is SMNVEV (reference sequence). Trimming removed 4 bases at V and 2 bases at J, with 6 bases between. The CDR3 spans 14 residues. The CDR3 spells CASSSAAYNSPLHF. The CDR3 DNA follows: TGTGCCAGCAGTTCCGCGGCCTATAATTCACCCCTCCACTTT.

The V call is TRBV3-1 (or the pseudogene TRBV3-2), the J call TRBJ1-1; TRBD1 matches 7 bases. The length of the CDR3 is 14 residues. V was clipped by 2 bases and J by 9 bases; unmatched bases: 9. CDR1 and CDR2 (germline): LGHDT, YNNKEL (reference sequence). Here the CDR3 DNA reads TGTGCCAGCAGCCAATACACAGGGGACCACCAAGCTTTCTTT. This encodes CASSQYTGDHQAFF.